These 5 T cell receptor beta chains were sequenced from one sample in a study of identical twins. One entry per CDR3 protein results from TCRdb running MiXCR on the 5' RACE reads. The table records roughly 350,000 distinct CDR3 sequences, roughly 12% of them present only once. This sample also appeared in a second study, on yellow fever vaccine responses in identical twins.

Specimen: CD8+ T cells sorted from blood. The receptors come from a woman younger than 30 in good health.

V usage is TRBV5-1 and J usage is TRBJ2-7; D may match TRBD1 or TRBD2 (5 bases each). V shed 5 bases and J shed 2 bases, with 17 bases lying between them. The CDR3 runs to 15 residues. From germline, CDR1 is SGHRS and CDR2 YFSETQ. The CDR3, as DNA: TGCGCCAGCAGGTTCTACGGAGGACAAGCCTACGAGCAGTACTTC. This gives the protein CASRFYGGQAYEQYF.

The V and J genes are TRBV28 and TRBJ2-7; TRBD1 might be the D (5 bases). Per the germline V gene, CDR1 is MDHEN and CDR2 is SYDVKM. This CDR3 region has 13 residues. V lost 2 bases to trimming and J lost 3 bases, with 8 bases between them. The CDR3 loop reads CASSLGQFYEQYF. The DNA of the CDR3 is TGTGCCAGCAGTTTAGGACAATTCTACGAGCAGTACTTC.

This clonotype was seen a few times. V is TRBV24-1 and J is TRBJ2-3, with 7 positions matching TRBD1. V shed 4 bases, J shed 4 bases, and the junction held 10 bases outside the gene matches. Looked up from germline, CDR1 is KGHDR and CDR2 is SFDVKD. This CDR3 has 16 residues. The CDR3 here is CATSETDRTDADTQYF. CDR3 in DNA: TGTGCCACCAGTGAGACGGACAGGACGGACGCAGATACGCAGTATTTT.

V gene TRBV28 combines with J gene TRBJ2-1, with 9 bases identical to TRBD1. The ends lost 2 bases at V and 0 bases at J; junction bases unmatched: 5. The CDR3 is 17 residues long. CDR1 and CDR2 from the germline V gene are MDHEN and SYDVKM. The CDR3 nucleotides are TGTGCCAGCAGTTTAGCCCCGACAGGGGGCTCCTACAATGAGCAGTTCTTC. Amino acid sequence: CASSLAPTGGSYNEQFF.

The rearrangement links TRBV4-2 to TRBJ2-6; D tentatively reads TRBD1 or TRBD2 (5 bases each). V lost 3 bases and J lost 0, with 9 bases in between. Per germline, CDR1 LGHNA and CDR2 YNFKEQ. CDR3 size: 16 residues. CDR3 in DNA: TGTGCCAGCAGCCACGGGGCCACCTCTGGGGCCAACGTCCTGACTTTC. Its protein is CASSHGATSGANVLTF.